Below, 26 T cell receptor beta chains from the same sample are listed, as sequenced in a study of T cell responses to AZD1222 COVID-19 vaccine. Only in-frame clones appear in the TCRdb table, and some are missing; sequencing was by immunoSEQ multiplex PCR. The table records roughly 110,000 clones, roughly 87% of them present only once. The sequenced sample was peripheral blood, obtained 28 days after the second AZD1222 dose. The receptors derive from an adult who received the AZD1222 COVID-19 vaccine.

The chain combines TRBV5-1 with TRBJ2-2; possibly TRBD1 for D (6 bases). The CDR3 consists of 15 residues. CDR1 is SGHRS and CDR2 is YFSETQ in the germline V gene. V lost 0 bases and J lost 6, with 12 bases in between. CDR3 nucleotides: TGCGCCAGCAGCTTGGAAGGGGGTATGGCCGGGGAGCTGTTTTTT. Translated, it gives CASSLEGGMAGELFF. Full variable domain (remainder filled in from reference TRBV5-1 and TRBJ2-2): KAGVTQTPRYLIKTRGQQVTLSCSPISGHRSVSWYQQTPGQGLQFLFEYFSETQRNKGNFPGRFSGRQFSNSRSEMNVSTLELGDSALYLCASSLEGGMAGELFFGEGSRLTVL.

The chain has TRBV18 and TRBJ2-3; 8 bases are a match to TRBD2. Germline CDR1 reads KGHSH; CDR2 reads LQKENI. The ends lost 3 bases at V and 0 bases at J; junction bases unmatched: 5. This CDR3 comprises 16 residues. CDR3 in DNA: TGTGCCAGCTCACCTCTCGGGGGGGCAAGCACAGATACGCAGTATTTT. Translated: CASSPLGGASTDTQYF.

The chain joins TRBV7-2 to TRBJ2-5; weak D call: TRBD2 (7 bases). This CDR3 contains 15 residues. Germline values: CDR1 SGHTA, CDR2 FQGNSA. The ends were cut back, 5 bases at V and 4 bases at J, with 17 bases in the middle. The CDR3 bases are TGTGCCAGCAGCCCCCGGGGGGCCAGGGCAGAGACCCAGTACTTC. Protein: CASSPRGARAETQYF.

The chain links TRBV18 to TRBJ1-5; 7 nucleotides match TRBD1. Germline assignment: CDR1 KGHSH and CDR2 LQKENI. The CDR3 is 13 residues long. V shed 3 bases and J 6 bases; nucleotides not matched to a gene: 2. The CDR3 DNA is TGTGCCAGCTCACCGACAGGGAGTCAGCCCCAGCATTTT. Amino acid sequence: CASSPTGSQPQHF.

The genes are TRBV7-9 and TRBJ2-7; no clear D. Germline V gene lookup returns CDR1 SEHNR and CDR2 FQNEAQ (reference sequence). CDR3 length: 11 amino acids. The V end lost 11 bases, the J end lost 0 bases, and 8 bases lay between the germline ends. CDR3 in DNA: TGTGCCTGCGGTAGCTCCTACGAGCAGTACTTC. It yields the protein CACGSSYEQYF.

CDR3 protein: CASRRTEMNTEAFF. As DNA, the CDR3 is TGTGCCAGCAGAAGGACAGAGATGAACACTGAAGCTTTCTTT. The chain links TRBV7-8 to TRBJ1-1, with D perhaps TRBD1 (6 bases). Germline-derived CDR1 and CDR2 are SGHVS and FQNEAQ. The V gene lost 6 bases and the J gene lost 0 bases, with 11 bases spanning the gap. The CDR3 totals 14 residues.

The CDR3 DNA sequence: TGTGCCAGCAGCTTAGGCGTCACTTACTCTGGAAACACCATATATTTT. Protein: CASSLGVTYSGNTIYF. This sequence joins TRBV11-2 and TRBJ1-3, with unresolved D. V gave up 1 base and J gave up 0 bases, with 10 bases separating them. The CDR3 is 16 amino acids. The germline gives CDR1 SGHAT, CDR2 FQNNGV. Full variable domain (remainder filled in from reference TRBV11-2 and TRBJ1-3): EAGVAQSPRYKIIEKRQSVAFWCNPISGHATLYWYQQILGQGPKLLIQFQNNGVVDDSQLPKDRFSAERLKGVDSTLKIQPAKLEDSAVYLCASSLGVTYSGNTIYFGEGSWLTVV.

The chain is built from TRBV7-3 and TRBJ2-3; tentatively, D is TRBD1 (6 bases). The CDR3 consists of 13 residues. V was clipped by 5 bases and J by 6 bases, with 12 bases between them. Germline loops: CDR1 SGHTA, CDR2 FQGTGA. CDR3 nucleotide sequence: TGTGCCAGCAGCACCAGGGGTGGGGATACGCAGTATTTT. Translation: CASSTRGGDTQYF.

This rearrangement joins TRBV3-1 (or the pseudogene TRBV3-2) to TRBJ2-1; D unclear. The CDR3 contains 13 residues. V was cut by 1 base and J by 1 base, with 2 bases left in between. CDR1 LGHDT and CDR2 YNNKEL come from the germline V gene (reference sequence). The CDR3 loop reads CASSQGSYNEQFF. CDR3 coding DNA: TGTGCCAGCAGCCAAGGGTCCTACAATGAGCAGTTCTTC.

The V and J genes are TRBV6-5 and TRBJ1-3; maybe TRBD1 (5 bases). Per germline, CDR1 MNHEY and CDR2 SVGAGI. The CDR3 sequence is 14 residues long. Trimming removed 7 bases from V and 2 bases from J, with 12 bases in between. The CDR3 sequence is CASTGGATGNTIYF. Written as DNA, the CDR3 is TGTGCCAGCACGGGAGGGGCCACTGGAAACACCATATATTTT.

The rearrangement joins TRBV19 to TRBJ1-4; the D is unclear. The germline V gene encodes CDR1 LNHDA and CDR2 SQIVND (reference sequence). This CDR3 is built from 15 residues. V gave up 5 bases and J gave up 8 bases, with 18 bases separating them. The CDR3 here is CASSSESLKGEKLFF. Here the CDR3 DNA reads TGTGCCAGTAGTTCCGAGTCTCTGAAGGGCGAAAAACTGTTTTTT.

The CDR3 here is CASSQEFQETQYF. The CDR3 nucleotides read TGTGCCAGCAGCCAAGAATTTCAGGAGACCCAGTACTTC. This chain links TRBV3-1 (or the pseudogene TRBV3-2) with TRBJ2-5; D is undetermined. The germline V gene has CDR1 LGHDT and CDR2 YNNKEL (reference sequence). CDR3 length: 13 amino acids. The V and J ends lost 0 bases and 5 bases respectively, with 7 bases between them.

V is TRBV28 and J is TRBJ1-3; D gene unclear. From germline, CDR1 is MDHEN and CDR2 SYDVKM. The V and J ends lost 6 bases and 4 bases respectively, with 16 bases between them. The CDR3 length is 15 residues. This chain's CDR3 is CASRILSNTGNTIYF. CDR3 DNA sequence: TGTGCCAGCAGAATCCTGTCAAATACGGGAAACACCATATATTTT.

The rearrangement uses TRBV5-1 and TRBJ2-3; TRBD2 aligns across 7 bases. V trimming: 4 bases; J trimming: 2 bases; junction bases outside the gene matches: 13. This CDR3 has 17 residues. The V gene's germline CDR1 is SGHRS and CDR2 YFSETQ. DNA for the CDR3: TGCGCCAGCAGCGGGGGGGACCGCCGGCTGTTCACAGATACGCAGTATTTT. Translation gives CASSGGDRRLFTDTQYF.

DNA of the CDR3: TGTGCCAGCTCGACAGGGGTTTTGGAGACCCAGTACTTC. It yields the protein CASSTGVLETQYF. The rearrangement links TRBV18 to TRBJ2-5; 8 positions agree with TRBD1. This CDR3 comprises 13 residues. V dropped 6 bases and J dropped 5; count of bases not matched to a gene: 5. CDR1 is KGHSH, CDR2 LQKENI, per germline.

The chain uses TRBV4-3 and TRBJ2-1; 7 bases fit TRBD1. The CDR3 extends over 16 amino acids. Germline V gene sequence: CDR1 LGHNA, CDR2 YSLEER. V lost 4 bases to trimming and J lost 0 bases; unmatched junction nucleotides: 6. The CDR3 loop is CASSPEQGSSYNEQFF. In DNA form, the CDR3 reads TGCGCCAGCAGCCCCGAACAGGGGAGCTCCTACAATGAGCAGTTCTTC.

The CDR3 protein is CASSYGAALRSNQPQHF. The CDR3 DNA reads as TGTGCCAGCAGTTACGGGGCAGCCCTAAGGAGCAATCAGCCCCAGCATTTT. The chain joins TRBV6-2 or TRBV6-3 to TRBJ1-5; the D gene is possibly TRBD1 (5 bases). Between the trimmed V and J ends, which lost 2 bases and 1 base, there was a span of 15 bases. The CDR3 spans 17 residues. Germline V gene data show CDR1 as MNHEY and CDR2 as SVGEGT.

The rearrangement joins TRBV11-2 to TRBJ1-1; 9 bases line up with TRBD1. The CDR3 sequence is 15 residues long. Germline V lookup: CDR1 SGHAT, CDR2 FQNNGV. Trimming at V came to 5 bases and at J to 5 bases, leaving 9 bases not matched to a gene. This CDR3 is CASSHQGQGRTEAFF. DNA of the CDR3: TGTGCCAGCAGCCACCAGGGACAGGGACGGACTGAAGCTTTCTTT. The complete variable domain, with remaining parts taken from reference TRBV11-2 and TRBJ1-1, reads EAGVAQSPRYKIIEKRQSVAFWCNPISGHATLYWYQQILGQGPKLLIQFQNNGVVDDSQLPKDRFSAERLKGVDSTLKIQPAKLEDSAVYLCASSHQGQGRTEAFFGQGTRLTVV.

This clone occurred once. V is TRBV4-3 and J is TRBJ1-4, with D unresolved. Trimming removed 0 bases at V and 4 bases at J, with 6 bases between. This CDR3 region has 14 residues. Germline V gene data show CDR1 as LGHNA and CDR2 as YSLEER. The CDR3 reads CASSQEQINEKLFF. The CDR3 bases are TGCGCCAGCAGCCAAGAACAGATTAATGAAAAACTGTTTTTT.

The rearrangement links TRBV5-1 to TRBJ2-7, with TRBD1 matching over 7 bases. The CDR3 contains 15 residues. The V gene end was trimmed by 0 bases and the J gene end by 2 bases; junction bases not matched to a gene: 5. Germline V gene data show CDR1 as SGHRS and CDR2 as YFSETQ. In nucleotides, the CDR3 is TGCGCCAGCAGCTTGGGAAGGGGGCCACCCTACGAGCAGTACTTC. It is translated as CASSLGRGPPYEQYF.

The genes are TRBV5-4 and TRBJ2-7; no clear D. The V and J ends lost 1 base and 2 bases respectively, with 10 bases between them. This CDR3 is built from 14 residues. Germline V gene data show CDR1 as SGHNT and CDR2 as YYREEE (reference sequence). The CDR3 DNA reads TGTGCCAGCAGCTTGCTGACAAGAACCTACGAGCAGTACTTC. Protein: CASSLLTRTYEQYF.

This clone was observed a handful of times. J is TRBJ2-7 and V is TRBV6-5, with D tentatively TRBD1 (5 bases). V lost 0 bases, J lost 4 bases, and 13 bases lay in between. This CDR3 has 15 amino acids. Germline assignment: CDR1 MNHEY and CDR2 SVGAGI. The CDR3 DNA follows: TGTGCCAGCAGTTACTCGTTAGGGGCCCCATACGAGCAGTACTTC. Protein product: CASSYSLGAPYEQYF.

The chain employs TRBV19 and TRBJ1-5; D is unresolved. The CDR3 has 14 amino acids. Trimming took 5 bases from V and 5 from J, leaving 13 bases between them. CDR1 LNHDA and CDR2 SQIVND come from the germline V gene (reference sequence). CDR3 DNA: TGTGCCAGTAGTTGGCTGGGCTCGGATCAGCCCCAGCATTTT. Translating it yields CASSWLGSDQPQHF.

The sample holds one count of this clone. As DNA, the CDR3 is TGTGCCAGCAGACAGAGGGGCTTAGCTGAAGCTTTCTTT. This gives the protein CASRQRGLAEAFF. The chain is built from TRBV27 and TRBJ1-1; TRBD1 might be the D (5 bases). CDR3 length: 13 residues. CDR1 is MNHEY and CDR2 is SMNVEV in the germline V gene (reference sequence). The V end was cut by 6 bases, the J end by 6 bases, with 14 bases between.

The chain combines TRBV6-5 with TRBJ2-7, with D maybe TRBD2 (6 bases). CDR3 length: 14 amino acids. V lost 6 bases, J lost 4 bases, and 16 bases lay in between. Germline CDR1 is MNHEY and CDR2 is SVGAGI. The CDR3 DNA reads TGTGCCAGCAGCCCGGGGCAGGCGGGGTACGAGCAGTACTTC. Amino acids: CASSPGQAGYEQYF.

This chain connects TRBV11-1 to TRBJ2-5, with D unresolved. The germline V gene has CDR1 SGHAT and CDR2 FQDESV (reference sequence). Trimming took 5 bases from V and 8 from J, leaving 9 bases between them. This CDR3 spans 11 amino acids. Here the CDR3 reads CASSGPLTQYF. Written as DNA, the CDR3 is TGTGCCAGCAGCGGGCCCCTAACCCAGTACTTC.